The source of this T cell receptor beta chain is a study of response to subunit inactivated influenza vaccine. Study-level points and caveats: Authors suggested that a seasonal influenza vaccination recruits few new T cells each time.

One entry per CDR3 protein, called by TCRdb with MiXCR from the RT-PCR reads. This sample carries roughly 460,000 distinct CDR3 sequences, over 9.5% of them seen once, and the ten largest clones take about an eighth. Concerning this clonotype: Antigen specificity is unknown.

The receptor was derived from a man aged 50 or older who received an inactivated influenza vaccine. The sequencing here drew on PBMCs from blood, taken more than 35 days after vaccination.

Written as DNA, the CDR3 is TGTGCCAGCACCGGGACAGGAGCCGACCCCTACGAGCAGTACTTC. Encoded protein: CASTGTGADPYEQYF. The rearrangement uses TRBV7-9 and TRBJ2-7, with 8 bases lining up with TRBD1. The CDR3 consists of 15 residues. Germline V gene data show CDR1 as SEHNR and CDR2 as FQNEAQ (reference sequence). The V segment lost 7 bases and the J segment 2 bases; nucleotides outside the gene matches: 10. The variable domain in full, completed from reference TRBV7-9 and TRBJ2-7, reads DTGVSQNPRHKITKRGQNVTFRCDPISEHNRLYWYRQTLGQGPEFLTYFQNEAQLEKSRLLSDRFSAERPKGSFSTLEIQRTEQGDSAMYLCASTGTGADPYEQYFGPGTRLTVT.